This T cell receptor (beta chain) was recorded in a study of T cell repertoires in cytomegalovirus infection. Study background: Shared public TCR beta signatures pointed to both CMV infection and a matching HLA type.

The V and J ends lost 8 bases and 4 bases, in that order; junction bases with no gene match: 9. This CDR3 has 14 residues. The V gene's germline CDR1 is SNHLY and CDR2 FYNNEI. Study outcomes and limitations: HLA-C-restricted, CMV-specific TCR beta clonotypes were dominant ex vivo.

One entry per CDR3 protein results from TCRdb running MiXCR on the reads. Of fewer than 950,000 distinct CDR3 sequences listed, approximately 29% were seen once; the top ten hold around 12%. To note about this clonotype: Its antigen is not identified.

This receptor was obtained from a human donor in good health (CMV status not recorded). Some clones in this sample may be carry-over from other donors' samples. The chain combines TRBV2 with TRBJ2-5, with 8 positions matching TRBD2. Sequences were derived from cultured CD8+ T cells from PBMCs, sampled from culture after CMV antigen stimulation. CDR3 loop: CASVRGREAETQYF. CDR3 sequence (DNA): TGTGCCAGCGTGCGGGGGCGGGAGGCAGAGACCCAGTACTTC.